A selection of T cell receptor beta chains follows, all from one sample in a study of cytomegalovirus exposure and HLA in healthy donors. Using immunoSEQ multiplex PCR, the repertoire was profiled, and TCRdb retains in-frame clones only, with some absent. The data contain some 180,000 clones, approximately 79% of them singletons. The specimen was PBMCs. The source is a male donor in good health and CMV-seronegative. Each CDR3 is given with its conserved first and last residue. D genes are given only for firm matches. Size is stated for part of the rows, as once, few or many counts, or as a class when the clone is expanded.

TRBV6-5	NA	14	NA	TRBJ2-7	TGTGCCAGCAGTTACTCGGGCAGGGACTACGAGCAGTACTTC	CASSYSGRDYEQYF
TRBV5-1	few	16	NA	TRBJ1-3	TGCGCCAGCAGCCGGACGGGGGGAAGAGCTGGAAACACCATATATTTT	CASSRTGGRAGNTIYF
TRBV5-6	NA	14	NA	TRBJ2-3	TGTGCCAGCAGCTTGGTACAGGGTGCAGATACGCAGTATTTT	CASSLVQGADTQYF
TRBV6-5	NA	12	NA	TRBJ2-7	TGTGCCAGCAGTAGACGGGATTACGAGCAGTACTTC	CASSRRDYEQYF
TRBV6-1	few	14	NA	TRBJ1-1	TGTGCCAGCACCTTAAGCGGATCCGACACTGAAGCTTTCTTT	CASTLSGSDTEAFF
TRBV5-4	NA	14	TRBD1	TRBJ1-3	TGTGCCAGCAGCTGGACAGGGGCAGGAAACACCATATATTTT	CASSWTGAGNTIYF
TRBV19	few	15	TRBD2	TRBJ2-3	TGTGCCAGTAGTCAGGGACTAGCGAGGGCAGATACGCAGTATTTT	CASSQGLARADTQYF
TRBV7-2	NA	15	TRBD1	TRBJ1-5	TGTGCCAGCAGCTTAGACAGGGGAAGGGGTCAGCCCCAGCATTTT	CASSLDRGRGQPQHF
TRBV4-1	NA	16	NA	TRBJ2-2	TGCGCCAGCAGCCAAGATTTAGGACAGCCAACCGGGGAGCTGTTTTTT	CASSQDLGQPTGELFF
TRBV19	few	13	NA	TRBJ1-2	TGTGCCAGTAGTGTAAGGGACATCTATGGCTACACCTTC	CASSVRDIYGYTF
TRBV9	NA	14	TRBD1	TRBJ1-2	TGTGCCAGCAGCCCCTCCGGGACAGGGAGGGGCTACACCTTC	CASSPSGTGRGYTF
TRBV7-9	once	14	NA	TRBJ1-1	TGTGCCAGCAGCCTAACAGGTTTGAACACTGAAGCTTTCTTT	CASSLTGLNTEAFF
TRBV7-9	once	13	NA	TRBJ1-5	TGTGCCAGCAGCGTAAGCGGGGATCAGCCCCAGCATTTT	CASSVSGDQPQHF
TRBV15	NA	15	TRBD1	TRBJ1-6	TGTGCCACCAGACTTGACAGGGACAGCTATTCACCCCTCCACTTT	CATRLDRDSYSPLHF
TRBV30	NA	13	NA	TRBJ1-2	TGTGCCTGGAGTGTTTCGTTGAGTAGTGGCTACACCTTC	CAWSVSLSSGYTF
TRBV6-1	NA	13	NA	TRBJ2-1	TGTGCCAGCAGTGAGGGCAGGGTCAATGAGCAGTTCTTC	CASSEGRVNEQFF
TRBV6-5	NA	14	NA	TRBJ2-7	TGTGCCAGCAGTTACCCCGGTGGTCTCAACGAGCAGTACTTC	CASSYPGGLNEQYF
TRBV5-4	NA	14	TRBD2	TRBJ2-3	TGTGCCAGCAGCCCGGGGGGGAGACCCGATACGCAGTATTTT	CASSPGGRPDTQYF
TRBV7-8	NA	16	NA	TRBJ1-4	TGTGCCAGCAGCTTCTCCATACTAAGGGGTAATGAAAAACTGTTTTTT	CASSFSILRGNEKLFF
TRBV10-3	NA	16	TRBD1	TRBJ2-3	TGTGCCATCAGTGAGCCGGGACAGAAAATTTGGGATACGCAGTATTTT	CAISEPGQKIWDTQYF
TRBV7-9	NA	14	NA	TRBJ2-4	TGTGCCAGCAGCTCCGCCGGGGGGCAAAACATTCAGTACTTC	CASSSAGGQNIQYF
TRBV5-8	NA	16	NA	TRBJ1-4	TGTGCCAGCAGCCTTGGAGGAGGTTCAACTAATGAAAAACTGTTTTTT	CASSLGGGSTNEKLFF